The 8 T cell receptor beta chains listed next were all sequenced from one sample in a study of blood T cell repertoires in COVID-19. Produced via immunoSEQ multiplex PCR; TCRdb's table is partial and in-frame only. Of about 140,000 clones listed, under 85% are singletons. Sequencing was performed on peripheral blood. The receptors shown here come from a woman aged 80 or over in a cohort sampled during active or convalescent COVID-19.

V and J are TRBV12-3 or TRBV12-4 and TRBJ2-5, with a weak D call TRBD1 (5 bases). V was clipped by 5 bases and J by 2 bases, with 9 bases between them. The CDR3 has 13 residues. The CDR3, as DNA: TGTGCCAGCAGTAGGGCAGGGCAAGAGACCCAGTACTTC. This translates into CASSRAGQETQYF.

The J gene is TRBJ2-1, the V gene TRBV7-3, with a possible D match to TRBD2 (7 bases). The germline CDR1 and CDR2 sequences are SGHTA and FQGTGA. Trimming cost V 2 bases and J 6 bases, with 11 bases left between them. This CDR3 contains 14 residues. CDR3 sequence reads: CASSLGGAINEQFF. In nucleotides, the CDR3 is TGTGCCAGCAGCTTAGGGGGGGCCATCAATGAGCAGTTCTTC. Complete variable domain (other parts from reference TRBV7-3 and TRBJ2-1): GAGVSQTPSNKVTEKGKYVELRCDPISGHTALYWYRQSLGQGPEFLIYFQGTGAADDSGLPNDRFFAVRPEGSVSTLKIQRTERGDSAVYLCASSLGGAINEQFFGPGTRLTVL.

The CDR3 DNA is TGTGCCAGCACCAGCCCGGGCGGGTATAATTCACCCCTCCACTTT. This codes for CASTSPGGYNSPLHF. This chain uses TRBV11-2 with TRBJ1-6; D is ambiguous. Germline loops: CDR1 SGHAT, CDR2 FQNNGV. The CDR3 spans 15 residues. Trimming cost V 7 bases and J 4 bases, with 14 bases left between them.

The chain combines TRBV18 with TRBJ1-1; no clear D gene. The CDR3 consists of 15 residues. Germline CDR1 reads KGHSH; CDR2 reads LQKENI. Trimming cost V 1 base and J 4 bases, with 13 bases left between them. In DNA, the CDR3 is TGTGCCAGCTCACCACAGAACAGAAAAGGCACTGAAGCTTTCTTT. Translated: CASSPQNRKGTEAFF.

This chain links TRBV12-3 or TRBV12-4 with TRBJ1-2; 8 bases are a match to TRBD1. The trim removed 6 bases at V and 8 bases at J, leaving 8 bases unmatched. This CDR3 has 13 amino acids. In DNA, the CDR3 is TGTGCCAGCAGGCCAGGGGGCCGTTGGGGCTACACCTTC. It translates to CASRPGGRWGYTF.

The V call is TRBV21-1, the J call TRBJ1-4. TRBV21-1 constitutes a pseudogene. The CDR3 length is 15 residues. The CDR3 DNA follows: TGTGCCAGCAGCAAAGCGCCCAGGGACTCCGAAAAACTGTTTTTT. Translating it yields CASSKAPRDSEKLFF.

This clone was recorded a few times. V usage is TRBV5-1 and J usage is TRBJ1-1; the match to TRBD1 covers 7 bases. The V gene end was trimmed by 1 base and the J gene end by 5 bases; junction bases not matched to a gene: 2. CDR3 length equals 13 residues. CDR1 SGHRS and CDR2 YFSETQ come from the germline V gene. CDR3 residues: CASSLQGDTEAFF. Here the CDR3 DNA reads TGCGCCAGCAGCTTGCAGGGGGATACTGAAGCTTTCTTT.

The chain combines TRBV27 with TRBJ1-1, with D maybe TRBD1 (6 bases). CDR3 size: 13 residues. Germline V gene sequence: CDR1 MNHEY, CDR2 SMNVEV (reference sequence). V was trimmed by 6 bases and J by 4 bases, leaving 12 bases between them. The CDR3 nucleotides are TGTGCCAGCAGGGGGGCCGTGGGCACTGAAGCTTTCTTT. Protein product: CASRGAVGTEAFF.